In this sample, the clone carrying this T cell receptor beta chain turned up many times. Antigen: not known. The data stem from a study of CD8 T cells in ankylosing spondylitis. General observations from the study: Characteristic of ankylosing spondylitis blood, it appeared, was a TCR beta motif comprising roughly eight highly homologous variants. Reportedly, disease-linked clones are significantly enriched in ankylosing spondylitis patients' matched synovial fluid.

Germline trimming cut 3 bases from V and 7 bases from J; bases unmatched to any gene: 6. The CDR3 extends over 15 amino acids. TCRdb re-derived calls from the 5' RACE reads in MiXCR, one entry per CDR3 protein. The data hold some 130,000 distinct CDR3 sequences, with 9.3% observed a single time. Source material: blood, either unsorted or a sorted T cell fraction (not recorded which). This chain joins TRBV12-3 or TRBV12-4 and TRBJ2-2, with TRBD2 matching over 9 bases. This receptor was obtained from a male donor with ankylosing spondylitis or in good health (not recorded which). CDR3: CASSLSSGTDGELFF. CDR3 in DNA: TGTGCCAGCAGTTTGTCTAGCGGGACGGACGGGGAGCTGTTTTTT.